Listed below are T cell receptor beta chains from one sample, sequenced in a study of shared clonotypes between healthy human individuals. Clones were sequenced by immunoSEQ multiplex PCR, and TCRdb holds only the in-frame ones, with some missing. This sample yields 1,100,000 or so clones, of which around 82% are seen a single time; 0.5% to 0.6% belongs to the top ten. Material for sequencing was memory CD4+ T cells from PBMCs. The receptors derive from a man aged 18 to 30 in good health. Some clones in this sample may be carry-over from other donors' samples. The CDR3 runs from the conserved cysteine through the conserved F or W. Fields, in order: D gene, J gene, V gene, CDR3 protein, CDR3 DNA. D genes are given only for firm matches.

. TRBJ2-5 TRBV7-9 CASSLRDTGWGTQYF TGTGCCAGCAGCTTACGGGACACCGGCTGGGGGACCCAGTACTTC
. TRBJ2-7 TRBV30 CAWSHLTGPPYEQYF TGTGCCTGGAGTCACCTTACGGGGCCCCCCTACGAGCAGTACTTC
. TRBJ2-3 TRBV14 CASSQASTDTQYF TGTGCCAGCAGCCAAGCTTCCACAGATACGCAGTATTTT
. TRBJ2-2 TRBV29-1 CSVLRGITGELFF TGCAGCGTTCTTCGCGGGATCACCGGGGAGCTGTTTTTT
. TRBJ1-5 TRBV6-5 CASSPLSLQPQHF TGTGCCAGCAGTCCCCTCTCTTTACAGCCCCAGCATTTT
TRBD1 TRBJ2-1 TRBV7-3 CASSLTGQGYNEQFF TGTGCCAGCAGCTTAACGGGACAGGGGTACAATGAGCAGTTCTTC
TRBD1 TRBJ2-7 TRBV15 CATSRDLTGGRYEQYF TGTGCCACCAGCAGAGACCTTACAGGGGGCAGATACGAGCAGTACTTC
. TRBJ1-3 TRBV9 CASSVEGISGNTIYF TGTGCCAGCAGCGTAGAGGGCATCTCCGGAAACACCATATATTTT
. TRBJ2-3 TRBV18 CASSPPSAGSDTQYF TGTGCCAGCTCACCACCGTCAGCAGGGTCAGATACGCAGTATTTT
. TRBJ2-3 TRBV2 CASSTSLGTDTQYF TGTGCCAGCAGCACCAGCTTGGGCACAGATACGCAGTATTTT